This section outlines one T cell receptor (beta chain) sequence together with its context. The data stem from a study of T cell changes during pregnancy in multiple sclerosis. The CDR3 consists of 16 residues. J gave up 2 bases and V 1 base, and 1 base lay outside the gene matches. Germline-derived CDR1 and CDR2 are LGHNA and YNFKEQ. Profiled with immunoSEQ multiplex PCR; TCRdb holds only in-frame clones, not every one. This table has more than 55,000 clones, roughly 92% appearing once. The chain links TRBV4-2 to TRBJ2-5, with 13 positions matching TRBD2. The specimen was peripheral blood, collected in the second trimester of pregnancy. The sequence derives from a female donor with multiple sclerosis, enrolled in a pregnancy study. CDR3 nucleotide sequence: TGTGCCAGCAGCCAAGGGACTAGCGGGGGACAAGAGACCCAGTACTTC. This encodes CASSQGTSGGQETQYF.